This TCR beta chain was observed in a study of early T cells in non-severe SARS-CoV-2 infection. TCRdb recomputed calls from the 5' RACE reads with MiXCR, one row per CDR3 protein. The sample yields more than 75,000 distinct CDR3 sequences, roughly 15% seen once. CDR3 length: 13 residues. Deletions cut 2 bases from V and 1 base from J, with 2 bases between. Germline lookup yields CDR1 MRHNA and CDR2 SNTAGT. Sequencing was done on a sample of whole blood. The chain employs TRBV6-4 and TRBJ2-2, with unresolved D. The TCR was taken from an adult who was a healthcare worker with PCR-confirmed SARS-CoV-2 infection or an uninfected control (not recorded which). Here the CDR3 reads CASSDENTGELFF. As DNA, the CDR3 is TGTGCCAGCAGTGACGAGAACACCGGGGAGCTGTTTTTT.